This T cell receptor beta chain was captured by sequencing in a study of response to subunit inactivated influenza vaccine. Study-level findings and limits: A suggestion made by the authors is that each seasonal influenza vaccination recruits few new T cells.

Remarks on this clonotype: Its antigen is unidentified.

TCRdb re-derived calls from the RT-PCR reads in MiXCR, one entry per CDR3 protein. The profile shows about 500,000 distinct CDR3 sequences, more than 15% of them singletons. Trimming removed 4 bases from V and 0 bases from J; junction bases left unmatched: 6. The CDR3 totals 18 residues. The source of this sequence is a man between 50 and 69 years old who received an inactivated influenza vaccine. V is TRBV12-3 or TRBV12-4 and J is TRBJ2-3, with 14 bases fitting TRBD2. The source was CD4+ T cells sorted from PBMCs, collected about 23 months after vaccination. CDR3 in DNA: TGTGCCAGCAGTTCCAGACTAGCGGGAGGGCCGAGCACAGATACGCAGTATTTT. Translating it yields CASSSRLAGGPSTDTQYF.